A single sample gave rise to the 22 T cell receptor beta chains below, sequenced in a study of shared clonotypes between healthy human individuals (dated by TCRdb to 2020 to 2022). CD8 naive samples were CD45RO-negative cells positively selected for CCR7, giving a CD45RA+CCR7+ population that excluded TemRA cells. Library prep was done by the immunoSEQ multiplex PCR assay. TCRdb's version of the immuneACCESS table is confined to in-frame rearrangements and falls short of the full clone set. An unresolved V gene accounts for under half of the shortfall where checked; the remainder is of unknown origin. This sample is represented by approximately 2,200,000 clones; about 92% of them were singletons. Approximately 1.7% of the sample is in the top ten clones. Specimen: naive CD8+ T cells from PBMCs. The sample's cell subset or site label, in plain terms: CD45RA+CCR7+. The source is a young man in good health. Some clones in this sample may be carry-over from other donors' samples.

The chain uses TRBV19 and TRBJ2-5; 7 positions agree with TRBD1. The trim removed 6 bases at V and 5 bases at J, leaving 9 bases unmatched. Germline assignment: CDR1 LNHDA and CDR2 SQIVND (reference sequence). The CDR3 extends over 14 amino acids. This CDR3 is CASSGEGAGETQYF. The CDR3 nucleotides are TGTGCCAGTAGCGGCGAGGGGGCCGGGGAGACCCAGTACTTC.

In its sample, this clone was seen once. This sequence joins TRBV5-1 and TRBJ2-1; a weak D match, TRBD2 (6 bases). The CDR3 has 18 amino acids. The V gene's germline CDR1 is SGHRS and CDR2 YFSETQ. V dropped 0 bases and J dropped 2 bases, with 18 bases sitting between them. In nucleotides, the CDR3 is TGCGCCAGCAGCTTGGAATGGGGGATAGCGGCAACCTACAATGAGCAGTTCTTC. It yields the protein CASSLEWGIAATYNEQFF.

The chain has TRBV9 and TRBJ2-3, with 9 bases matching TRBD2. Trimming removed 5 bases from V and 0 bases from J; junction bases left unmatched: 4. The germline CDR1 and CDR2 sequences are SGDLS and YYNGEE. The CDR3 consists of 15 residues. CDR3 sequence: CASSSSGTSTDTQYF. CDR3 sequence (DNA): TGTGCCAGCAGTTCTAGCGGGACTAGCACAGATACGCAGTATTTT.

This clone has a single count. Here the CDR3 reads CASSLGVTQDGNQPQHF. The CDR3 DNA reads as TGTGCCAGCAGCTTAGGAGTAACGCAGGACGGGAATCAGCCCCAGCATTTT. This chain links TRBV7-8 with TRBJ1-5, with D uncertain. CDR1 is SGHVS, CDR2 FQNEAQ, per germline. The CDR3 is 17 amino acids. Trimming pared 1 base from V and 4 bases from J, leaving 17 bases between.

V is TRBV4-1 and J is TRBJ2-7; 7 nucleotides align to TRBD1. J gave up 3 bases and V 0 bases, and 5 bases lay outside the gene matches. In germline, CDR1 is MGHRA, CDR2 YSYEKL. The CDR3 contains 15 residues. The CDR3 is CASSQETGVYYEQYF. The CDR3 DNA reads TGCGCCAGCAGCCAAGAAACAGGGGTTTACTACGAGCAGTACTTC.

The chain combines TRBV27 with TRBJ2-7; D is possibly TRBD2 (6 bases). This CDR3 has 16 amino acids. Germline CDR1 reads MNHEY; CDR2 reads SMNVEV (reference sequence). Trimming stripped 6 bases from V and 2 bases from J, with 20 bases between. This CDR3 reads CASRYPSGEYTYEQYF. CDR3 nucleotide sequence: TGTGCCAGCAGGTACCCATCGGGAGAATACACCTACGAGCAGTACTTC.

This chain uses TRBV7-9 with TRBJ2-5; TRBD1 matches at 10 bases. Germline V gene sequence: CDR1 SEHNR, CDR2 FQNEAQ (reference sequence). With 9 bases clipped from V and 5 bases from J, the junction kept 6 bases outside the gene matches. This CDR3 region has 13 residues. CDR3: CASQTGGGETQYF. CDR3 sequence (DNA): TGTGCCAGTCAGACAGGGGGCGGGGAGACCCAGTACTTC.

The chain joins TRBV4-2 to TRBJ1-5; D may be TRBD1 (5 bases). The CDR3 extends over 15 amino acids. Trimming took 0 bases from V and 4 from J, leaving 10 bases between them. CDR1 is LGHNA, CDR2 YNFKEQ, per germline. In DNA, the CDR3 is TGTGCCAGCAGCCAAGATCGGGGCAGAAATCAGCCCCAGCATTTT. Protein sequence: CASSQDRGRNQPQHF.

V usage is TRBV27 and J usage is TRBJ1-1, with D uncertain. Germline V CDR1 and CDR2: MNHEY, SMNVEV (reference sequence). The CDR3 loop spans 15 amino acids. V shed 2 bases and J shed 5 bases, with 15 bases lying between them. The CDR3 here is CASSLARGGGTEAFF. CDR3 DNA sequence: TGTGCCAGCAGTTTAGCCCGGGGTGGTGGGACTGAAGCTTTCTTT.

This clone was recorded only once. The J gene is TRBJ1-5, the V gene TRBV6-1; D is unclear. V was clipped by 7 bases and J by 0 bases, with 10 bases between them. The CDR3 length is 14 residues. CDR1 is MNHNS and CDR2 is SASEGT in the germline V gene. Here the CDR3 DNA reads TGTGCCAGCACATCATTTAATAGCAATCAGCCCCAGCATTTT. Encoded protein: CASTSFNSNQPQHF.

Concerning this clone: Other DNA sequences from this sample encode an identical CDR3 as well. This rearrangement joins TRBV9 to TRBJ2-3; D is ambiguous. In germline, CDR1 is SGDLS, CDR2 YYNGEE. The CDR3 sequence is 13 residues long. Trimming pared 3 bases from V and 3 bases from J, leaving 8 bases between. Here the CDR3 DNA reads TGTGCCAGCAGCGCCGGATCTACAGATACGCAGTATTTT. Residues: CASSAGSTDTQYF. The complete variable domain, with remaining parts taken from reference TRBV9 and TRBJ2-3, reads DSGVTQTPKHLITATGQRVTLRCSPRSGDLSVYWYQQSLDQGLQFLIQYYNGEERAKGNILERFSAQQFPDLHSELNLSSLELGDSALYFCASSAGSTDTQYFGPGTRLTVL.

The genes are TRBV6-5 and TRBJ2-5, with 7 bases aligning to TRBD2. The CDR3 runs 15 residues. V shed 5 bases and J 4 bases; nucleotides not matched to a gene: 10. CDR1 MNHEY and CDR2 SVGAGI come from the germline V gene. In DNA, the CDR3 is TGTGCCAGCAGTCGCGAGCGGGGCAGTTCAGAGACCCAGTACTTC. Translated, it gives CASSRERGSSETQYF.

The chain carries TRBV27 and TRBJ2-3, with D hard to call. CDR3 length: 15 residues. In germline, CDR1 is MNHEY, CDR2 SMNVEV (reference sequence). CDR3 DNA: TGTGCGGTCCGTGGTAGTTTGGCGCCCGCCGATACGCAGTATTTT. This sequence encodes CAVRGSLAPADTQYF.

J is TRBJ2-1 and V is TRBV2; 13 nucleotides align to TRBD2. CDR3 length equals 14 residues. Germline CDR1 SNHLY, CDR2 FYNNEI. V dropped 7 bases and J dropped 10; count of bases not matched to a gene: 7. In nucleotides, the CDR3 is TGTGCCAGCAAGGGACTAGCGGGGATAGGGGAGCAGTTCTTC. This translates into CASKGLAGIGEQFF.

The chain is built from TRBV9 and TRBJ2-1; TRBD2 matches 14 bases. With 3 bases clipped from V and 4 bases from J, the junction kept 3 bases outside the gene matches. The CDR3 totals 16 residues. Germline values: CDR1 SGDLS, CDR2 YYNGEE. The CDR3 nucleotides read TGTGCCAGCAGCGACCGACTAGCGGGAGGGTACAATGAGCAGTTCTTC. Its translation: CASSDRLAGGYNEQFF. The full variable domain, with the rest looked up from reference TRBV9 and TRBJ2-1, is DSGVTQTPKHLITATGQRVTLRCSPRSGDLSVYWYQQSLDQGLQFLIQYYNGEERAKGNILERFSAQQFPDLHSELNLSSLELGDSALYFCASSDRLAGGYNEQFFGPGTRLTVL.

The chain is built from TRBV2 and TRBJ2-1, with D perhaps TRBD2 (6 bases). Trimming took off 10 bases at V and 1 base at J, with 14 bases between the two ends. The CDR3 runs to 14 residues. Germline V lookup: CDR1 SNHLY, CDR2 FYNNEI. The DNA for the CDR3 is TGTGCCACAACGGAGGGAGCATCCTACAATGAGCAGTTCTTC. Protein: CATTEGASYNEQFF. The entire variable domain, with the rest obtained from reference TRBV2 and TRBJ2-1, is as follows: EPEVTQTPSHQVTQMGQEVILRCVPISNHLYFYWYRQILGQKVEFLVSFYNNEISEKSEIFDDQFSVERPDGSNFTLKIRSTKLEDSAMYFCATTEGASYNEQFFGPGTRLTVL.

The chain is built from TRBV10-1 and TRBJ2-3, with D unresolved. Germline CDR1 and CDR2: WNHNN and SYGVQD (reference sequence). The CDR3 is 15 amino acids. V shed 2 bases and J shed 4 bases, with 13 bases lying between them. CDR3 sequence (DNA): TGCGCCAGCAGTGAGGGTCGCGAGCGCCCAGATACGCAGTATTTT. This encodes CASSEGRERPDTQYF.

The V gene is TRBV29-1, the J gene TRBJ1-2; 10 bases map to TRBD1. Germline trimming cut 6 bases from V and 7 bases from J; bases unmatched to any gene: 11. The CDR3 consists of 14 residues. Looked up from germline, CDR1 is SQVTM and CDR2 is ANQGSEA. CDR3 nucleotide sequence: TGCAGCGTCGCCGACAGGGGGCAAGATGGTGGCTACACCTTC. It encodes CSVADRGQDGGYTF.

The rearrangement links TRBV28 to TRBJ2-1, with D perhaps matching TRBD2 (5 bases). Trimming took off 6 bases at V and 0 bases at J, with 12 bases between the two ends. Germline CDR1 and CDR2: MDHEN and SYDVKM. The CDR3 is 15 residues long. The CDR3 DNA follows: TGTGCCAGCAGGCCTACTAGGAGCTCCTACAATGAGCAGTTCTTC. This translates into CASRPTRSSYNEQFF.

The chain couples TRBV25-1 to TRBJ2-1; tentatively, D is TRBD2 (5 bases). The CDR3 is made up of 12 amino acids. The V end was cut by 5 bases, the J end by 10 bases, with 12 bases between. Per the germline V gene, CDR1 is MGHDK and CDR2 is SYGVNS. The CDR3 DNA reads as TGTGCCAGCAGTCCCTTTCCGGGGGAGCAGTTCTTC. The encoded protein is CASSPFPGEQFF. Full variable domain (outside the CDR3, taken from reference TRBV25-1 and TRBJ2-1): EADIYQTPRYLVIGTGKKITLECSQTMGHDKMYWYQQDPGMELHLIHYSYGVNSTEKGDLSSESTVSRIRTEHFPLTLESARPSHTSQYLCASSPFPGEQFFGPGTRLTVL.

The gene calls are TRBV7-9 and TRBJ2-3, with a tentative D call TRBD2 (6 bases). Germline V gives CDR1 SEHNR, CDR2 FQNEAQ (reference sequence). V was pared by 5 bases and J by 1 base, with 13 bases between. The CDR3 spans 15 residues. Written as DNA, the CDR3 is TGTGCCAGCAGCGCCCCCGGCGGGGGCACAGATACGCAGTATTTT. Residues: CASSAPGGGTDTQYF.

V is TRBV4-2 and J is TRBJ1-1; D gene uncertain. Germline CDR1 LGHNA, CDR2 YNFKEQ. The length of the CDR3 is 16 residues. V lost 4 bases and J 4 bases, leaving 19 bases between the germline ends. The chain's CDR3 is CASSLVGGGIGTEAFF. The CDR3 nucleotides are TGTGCCAGCAGCCTTGTTGGAGGCGGTATTGGCACTGAAGCTTTCTTT.